Sequencing of this TCR beta chain was carried out in a study of graft-versus-host responses after intestinal transplantation. Looking at the study overall: Multivisceral, liver-intestinal, or isolated intestinal transplants were received by the recipients. Anti-thymocyte globulin served as induction for all recipients, who then took tacrolimus and steroids for three to four years.

From germline, CDR1 is LNHDA and CDR2 SQIVND (reference sequence). This CDR3 comprises 14 residues. V lost 6 bases and J 7 bases, leaving 18 bases between the germline ends. Study outcomes and limitations: Early post-transplant HvG declines tracked with peak circulating GvH clone levels. The recipient marrow held GvH clones, and some of them showed up first in ileum or blood.

This clone was recorded once. The antigen is undetermined. Sequencing used immunoSEQ multiplex PCR; TCRdb keeps in-frame clones, though not all of them. The sample gives 80,000 to 90,000 clones, about 90% of which show up once; 0.11% is in the top ten. The sequence came from a human donor who received an intestinal transplant. The gene calls are TRBV19 and TRBJ1-1; possible D gene TRBD1, 6 bases. This specimen was unstimulated CD4+ T cells sorted from spleen or lymph node cells, taken before intestinal transplant. CDR3 amino acids: CASRPQGSFGEAFF. In DNA, the CDR3 is TGTGCCAGTAGACCTCAGGGGTCTTTTGGTGAAGCTTTCTTT.